The 18 T cell receptor beta chains below all came from one sample that was sequenced in a study of cytomegalovirus exposure and HLA in healthy donors (dated by TCRdb to 2016 to 2017). Library method: the immunoSEQ multiplex PCR assay. A mixture of 60 forward primers for TCR Vbeta segments and 13 reverse primers for TCR Jbeta segments was used in the multiplex PCR. In its TCRdb copy, this immuneACCESS table keeps in-frame sequences only and misses some clones. Where compared with another copy, unresolved V genes explain less than half of these, and the others have no known cause. Recorded for this sample are about 130,000 clones; 80% to 85% of them occurred a single time. The top ten clonotypes cover about 1% of the sample. Material: PBMCs. Source of these receptors: a woman in her twenties or thirties in good health and CMV-seronegative.

The gene calls are TRBV6-5 and TRBJ1-1, with D possibly being TRBD1 (6 bases). The CDR3 runs to 15 residues. Between the trimmed V and J ends, which lost 1 base and 3 bases, there was a span of 12 bases. Germline-derived CDR1 and CDR2 are MNHEY and SVGAGI. The CDR3 protein is CASSYYAQGHTEAFF. In nucleotides, the CDR3 is TGTGCCAGCAGTTACTACGCGCAGGGGCACACTGAAGCTTTCTTT.

The chain recombines TRBV19 with TRBJ1-2, with unresolved D. The germline V gene encodes CDR1 LNHDA and CDR2 SQIVND (reference sequence). The CDR3 has 14 amino acids. Trimming removed 3 bases from V and 4 bases from J, with 12 bases in between. CDR3 coding DNA: TGTGCCAGTAGTATTGGAGGAGAGGCCTATGGCTACACCTTC. This sequence encodes CASSIGGEAYGYTF.

This chain uses TRBV2 with TRBJ1-2, with unresolved D. The germline gives CDR1 SNHLY, CDR2 FYNNEI. V gave up 6 bases and J gave up 4 bases, with 12 bases separating them. CDR3 size: 13 residues. CDR3 protein: CASSESAGYGYTF. In DNA form, the CDR3 reads TGTGCCAGCAGCGAAAGCGCTGGCTATGGCTACACCTTC.

The chain couples TRBV6-6 to TRBJ1-2; TRBD1 might be the D (6 bases). V was trimmed by 6 bases and J by 8 bases, leaving 19 bases between them. CDR3 length: 14 amino acids. Per germline, CDR1 MNHNY and CDR2 SVGAGI (reference sequence). This CDR3 is CASSNDAGARGYTF. DNA for the CDR3: TGTGCCAGCAGCAACGATGCGGGGGCGCGGGGCTACACCTTC.

The CDR3 sequence: CATSRYSVNTEAFF. The CDR3 DNA is TGTGCCACCAGCAGATACAGTGTGAACACTGAAGCTTTCTTT. The V and J genes are TRBV15 and TRBJ1-1; D unresolved. This CDR3 comprises 14 residues. The germline V gene encodes CDR1 LNHNV and CDR2 YYDKDF (reference sequence). V gave up 2 bases and J gave up 0 bases, with 7 bases separating them.

The CDR3 sequence is CASSLGDIQHYGYTF. CDR3 bases: TGCGCCAGCAGCTTGGGGGACATCCAACACTATGGCTACACCTTC. V gene TRBV5-1 combines with J gene TRBJ1-2; TRBD1 is a possible D gene (6 bases). V shed 0 bases and J shed 3 bases, with 12 bases lying between them. CDR3 length equals 15 residues. Germline V gives CDR1 SGHRS, CDR2 YFSETQ.

This clone showed up just a few times. V gene TRBV6-5 combines with J gene TRBJ1-1; 9 bases match TRBD1. CDR1 and CDR2 from the germline V gene are MNHEY and SVGAGI. The trim removed 6 bases at V and 6 bases at J, leaving 5 bases unmatched. CDR3 length: 13 amino acids. The CDR3 sequence is CASRQDRGSEAFF. Here the CDR3 DNA reads TGTGCCAGCAGGCAGGACAGGGGTTCTGAAGCTTTCTTT.

The chain joins TRBV6-1 to TRBJ1-4; 11 bases agree with TRBD1. Germline-derived CDR1 and CDR2 are MNHNS and SASEGT. The V gene end was trimmed by 4 bases and the J gene end by 4 bases; junction bases not matched to a gene: 2. This CDR3 has 15 amino acids. The CDR3 region is CASSGGTGGNEKLFF. The CDR3, as DNA: TGTGCCAGCAGTGGGGGGACAGGGGGTAATGAAAAACTGTTTTTT.

The genes are TRBV5-1 and TRBJ1-1; D is possibly TRBD1 (6 bases). Trimming removed 1 base from V and 6 bases from J, with 16 bases in between. The CDR3 consists of 15 residues. CDR1 is SGHRS, CDR2 YFSETQ, per germline. The CDR3 DNA reads as TGCGCCAGCAGCTTGTCGGGACACGGTTTCCCTGAAGCTTTCTTT. This sequence encodes CASSLSGHGFPEAFF.

This chain joins TRBV4-3 and TRBJ2-2; TRBD2 might be the D (5 bases). Looked up from germline, CDR1 is LGHNA and CDR2 is YSLEER. V lost 2 bases and J lost 1, with 8 bases in between. The CDR3 has 15 residues. CDR3 DNA sequence: TGCGCCAGCAGCCAATATGCGGGGAACACCGGGGAGCTGTTTTTT. Its protein product is CASSQYAGNTGELFF.

The rearrangement joins TRBV15 to TRBJ2-7; a weak D match, TRBD1 (6 bases). V shed 5 bases and J shed 0 bases, with 11 bases lying between them. The germline gives CDR1 LNHNV, CDR2 YYDKDF (reference sequence). The CDR3 has 14 residues. In DNA form, the CDR3 reads TGTGCCACCAGCCGTACAGGGACCTCCTACGAGCAGTACTTC. This sequence encodes CATSRTGTSYEQYF.

The chain combines TRBV5-8 with TRBJ2-5, with D tentatively TRBD1 (5 bases). The CDR3 has 14 residues. Germline assignment: CDR1 SGHTS and CDR2 YDEGEE. Trimming removed 2 bases at V and 5 bases at J, with 13 bases between. The CDR3 reads CASSLNQGSETQYF. CDR3 coding DNA: TGTGCCAGCAGCTTAAATCAGGGAAGTGAGACCCAGTACTTC.

V usage is TRBV5-1 and J usage is TRBJ2-1, with TRBD2 matching over 9 bases. V lost 3 bases to trimming and J lost 7 bases; unmatched junction nucleotides: 14. This CDR3 has 17 residues. The germline CDR1 and CDR2 sequences are SGHRS and YFSETQ. The chain's CDR3 is CASSSPSGGGARNEQFF. CDR3 bases: TGCGCCAGCAGCTCCCCTTCGGGCGGGGGGGCCAGGAATGAGCAGTTCTTC.

The chain has TRBV6-1 and TRBJ1-5; D unresolved. Trimming left V 3 bases short and J 7 bases short, with 19 bases between. Germline V gene data show CDR1 as MNHNS and CDR2 as SASEGT. The CDR3 spans 16 residues. CDR3 sequence reads: CASSELVGGGYQPQHF. The CDR3 DNA is TGTGCCAGCAGTGAGCTTGTGGGTGGCGGTTACCAGCCCCAGCATTTT.

This chain connects TRBV5-4 to TRBJ2-3, with TRBD1 matching over 9 bases. Germline-derived CDR1 and CDR2 are SGHNT and YYREEE (reference sequence). Trimming at V came to 4 bases and at J to 2 bases, leaving 8 bases not matched to a gene. This CDR3 is built from 16 residues. The CDR3: CASSIDRGIATDTQYF. Written as DNA, the CDR3 is TGTGCCAGCAGCATCGACAGGGGGATCGCCACAGATACGCAGTATTTT.

The sample holds a few counts of this clone. This CDR3 is CAWSVPRGGVYEQYF. CDR3 nucleotides: TGTGCCTGGAGTGTACCTCGCGGGGGGGTATACGAGCAGTACTTC. The genes are TRBV30 and TRBJ2-7, with 9 nucleotides matching TRBD2. Unmatched junction bases numbered 7, after V lost 0 bases and J lost 4 bases. The CDR3 covers 15 residues. From germline, CDR1 is GTSNPN and CDR2 SVGIG (reference sequence).

This clone was seen a handful of times. This sequence joins TRBV6-5 and TRBJ1-2, with 9 bases fitting TRBD1. The junction had 1 base not matched to a gene; V was cut back by 0 bases and J by 5 bases. The CDR3 loop spans 14 amino acids. Looked up from germline, CDR1 is MNHEY and CDR2 is SVGAGI. The CDR3 here is CASSYSGQGYGYTF. As DNA, the CDR3 is TGTGCCAGCAGTTACTCGGGACAGGGTTATGGCTACACCTTC.

The chain joins TRBV30 to TRBJ2-7; tentatively, D is TRBD1 (6 bases). The V gene's germline CDR1 is GTSNPN and CDR2 SVGIG (reference sequence). Trimming stripped 0 bases from V and 1 base from J, with 7 bases between. The CDR3 totals 13 residues. CDR3: CAWSVQGSYEQYF. CDR3 nucleotide sequence: TGTGCCTGGAGTGTACAGGGATCCTACGAGCAGTACTTC.